These 5 T cell receptor beta chains were sequenced from one sample in a study of beta chain features in type 1 diabetes. Regarding the study as a whole: Within each of all four CD4+ subsets, Type 1 diabetes patients had TCRB CDR3s that were moderately but significantly shorter.

What was sequenced were expressed TCRB transcripts, since all of the isolated RNA had been reverse transcribed. The repertoire was sequenced with immunoSEQ multiplex PCR; TCRdb's copy has only in-frame clones and lacks some. The top ten clones hold approximately 0.021% of a sample with roughly 730,000 clones, 10% to 15% of them seen once. These receptors lack a known antigen. The sequenced material came from naive CD4+ T cells from blood. Receptors were obtained from a man younger than 35 with type 1 diabetes.

This clone has only a few counts. The V call is TRBV30, the J call TRBJ2-7; D gene uncertain. Trimming left V 2 bases short and J 0 bases short, with 20 bases between. CDR1 is GTSNPN and CDR2 is SVGIG in the germline V gene (reference sequence). This CDR3 has 17 amino acids. CDR3 protein: CAWSRGGSQLSSYEQYF. The CDR3 region has the DNA TGTGCCTGGAGTAGAGGTGGTAGTCAACTTAGCTCCTACGAGCAGTACTTC. The full variable domain, its missing parts supplied by reference TRBV30 and TRBJ2-7, is SQTIHQWPATLVQPVGSPLSLECTVEGTSNPNLYWYRQAAGRGLQLLFYSVGIGQISSEVPQNLSASRPQDRQFILSSKKLLLSDSGFYLCAWSRGGSQLSSYEQYFGPGTRLTVT.

This sequence joins TRBV28 and TRBJ2-1; unclear D gene. The germline V gene has CDR1 MDHEN and CDR2 SYDVKM. CDR3 length: 16 amino acids. Trimming took 5 bases from V and 0 from J, leaving 14 bases between them. The CDR3 coding sequence is TGTGCCAGCAGTGCCGGACGGCCGAACTCCTACAATGAGCAGTTCTTC. This translates into CASSAGRPNSYNEQFF.

This clone was seen more than once but under ten times. This chain uses TRBV7-9 with TRBJ2-5; the D is unclear. CDR3 size: 13 residues. Between the trimmed V and J ends, which lost 7 bases and 2 bases, there was a span of 11 bases. Germline V gives CDR1 SEHNR, CDR2 FQNEAQ (reference sequence). The CDR3, as DNA: TGTGCCAGCATCCCAAGCAGTCAAGAGACCCAGTACTTC. Amino acid sequence: CASIPSSQETQYF.

The chain combines TRBV7-9 with TRBJ2-2, with D uncertain. Germline V gives CDR1 SEHNR, CDR2 FQNEAQ (reference sequence). V was clipped by 2 bases and J by 1 base, with 5 bases between them. The CDR3 consists of 14 residues. The CDR3 region is CASSLSGNTGELFF. CDR3 nucleotide sequence: TGTGCCAGCAGCTTATCGGGGAACACCGGGGAGCTGTTTTTT.

The chain has TRBV6-1 and TRBJ1-4, with unresolved D. Germline V gene data show CDR1 as MNHNS and CDR2 as SASEGT. This CDR3 has 16 residues. Trimming removed 1 base at V and 5 bases at J, with 14 bases between. DNA for the CDR3: TGTGCCAGCAGTGAAGGGCTGAGGCGAACGAATGAAAAACTGTTTTTT. Protein: CASSEGLRRTNEKLFF.